These 26 T cell receptor beta chains were sequenced from one sample in a study of read filtering for tumor transcriptome and immune sequencing. From around 440 ng of RNA, a library with molecular barcoded alpha/delta and beta/gamma adaptors was made. MiXCR, applied by TCRdb to the reads, yields one record per CDR3 protein. The sample has tens of thousands of distinct CDR3 sequences; about an eighth are singletons. Sequencing input: a population of CD138-negative cells sorted from bone marrow. Receptors originate from a donor at least 40 years old with multiple myeloma.

This clonotype showed up many times. This CDR3 reads CASSLVGPGEKLFF. The CDR3 nucleotides are TGTGCCAGCAGTTTAGTGGGACCAGGTGAAAAACTGTTTTTT. The chain uses TRBV28 and TRBJ1-4, with TRBD1 as a possible D gene (5 bases). The CDR3 runs 14 residues. V dropped 2 bases and J dropped 7 bases, with 11 bases sitting between them. The germline CDR1 and CDR2 sequences are MDHEN and SYDVKM.

At least ten counts were recorded for this clonotype. The chain employs TRBV20-1 and TRBJ2-7; 8 bases line up with TRBD2. Germline CDR1 and CDR2: DFQATT and SNEGSKA (reference sequence). CDR3 length: 14 residues. The V segment lost 3 bases and the J segment 5 bases; nucleotides outside the gene matches: 9. The CDR3 DNA follows: TGCAGTGCTAGGGGGGGCGGGAGGTCCAACGAGCAGTACTTC. It is translated as CSARGGGRSNEQYF.

This clonotype has a count of ten or more. This rearrangement joins TRBV6-2 or TRBV6-3 to TRBJ2-1; TRBD2 might be the D (5 bases). The CDR3 covers 12 residues. CDR1 is MNHEY and CDR2 is SVGEGT in the germline V gene. V was shortened by 2 bases and J by 8 bases, with 7 bases between the two germline ends. The DNA of the CDR3 is TGTGCCAGCAGTTACGTGGGAGATGAGCAGTTCTTC. Protein product: CASSYVGDEQFF.

This clonotype was detected a few times. The CDR3, as DNA: TGCAGCGTGGAAAGAAATTCGGGGGACCCGGAGACCCAGTACTTC. Translating gives CSVERNSGDPETQYF. The chain couples TRBV29-1 to TRBJ2-5; the D gene is possibly TRBD2 (6 bases). Germline assignment: CDR1 SQVTM and CDR2 ANQGSEA. The length of the CDR3 is 15 residues. Trimming removed 6 bases at V and 5 bases at J, with 22 bases between.

Concerning this clonotype itself: With a much larger clone just one base away, this may be a read error. The chain couples TRBV2 to TRBJ1-2; 7 nucleotides match TRBD1. Germline CDR1 reads SNHLY; CDR2 reads FYNNEI. CDR3 length: 11 residues. This CDR3 is CASRTGDGYAF. The CDR3 DNA sequence: TGTGCCAGCAGAACAGGGGATGGCTACGCCTTC.

The table lists this clonotype with many counts. The V gene is TRBV20-1, the J gene TRBJ2-3, with TRBD2 matching over 14 bases. CDR3 length equals 13 residues. V shed 6 bases and J 8 bases; nucleotides not matched to a gene: 4. The germline V gene encodes CDR1 DFQATT and CDR2 SNEGSKA (reference sequence). The CDR3 loop is CSARLAGGLTQYF. In DNA, the CDR3 is TGCAGTGCCAGACTAGCGGGAGGGCTTACGCAGTATTTT.

This clonotype showed up many times. The chain links TRBV29-1 to TRBJ1-1; 8 bases map to TRBD1. This CDR3 spans 13 amino acids. V shed 6 bases and J 3 bases; nucleotides not matched to a gene: 6. Germline lookup yields CDR1 SQVTM and CDR2 ANQGSEA. The CDR3 sequence is CSVPTGDHTEAFF. The CDR3 nucleotides are TGCAGCGTCCCGACAGGGGACCACACTGAAGCTTTCTTT.

In its sample, this clonotype was seen many times. The chain combines TRBV28 with TRBJ1-4; the D gene is possibly TRBD1 (6 bases). The germline V gene encodes CDR1 MDHEN and CDR2 SYDVKM. The ends were cut back, 7 bases at V and 5 bases at J, with 11 bases in the middle. The CDR3 spans 13 residues. The CDR3 here is CASNTGQNEKLFF. CDR3 in DNA: TGTGCCAGCAATACAGGGCAAAATGAAAAACTGTTTTTT.

Comments on this clonotype: The conserved phenylalanine or tryptophan is not found at the CDR3 terminus, so this likely reflects a read error. The limits of the CDR3 on the DNA are not certain, so only TCRdb's listed CDR3 is given. The chain has TRBV2 and TRBJ2-1. Germline V gene lookup returns CDR1 SNHLY and CDR2 FYNNEI. From its first to its last residue, the CDR3 has 12 amino acids. CDR3: CASSGTRSEQLC.

This clonotype occurred many times. The V and J genes are TRBV28 and TRBJ2-5, with TRBD2 as a possible D gene (7 bases). V lost 7 bases and J 2 bases, leaving 17 bases between the germline ends. The length of the CDR3 is 15 residues. Germline V gene lookup returns CDR1 MDHEN and CDR2 SYDVKM. CDR3 protein: CASNGEGEGQETQYF. The CDR3, as DNA: TGTGCCAGCAACGGGGAGGGGGAGGGGCAAGAGACCCAGTACTTC.

This clonotype was found many times. The V gene is TRBV6-5, the J gene TRBJ2-6; 7 bases are shared with TRBD1. Germline-derived CDR1 and CDR2 are MNHEY and SVGAGI. J was trimmed by 4 bases and V by 8 bases; bases with no gene match: 11. The length of the CDR3 is 16 residues. CDR3 protein: CASLGQSQLGANVLTF. CDR3 sequence (DNA): TGTGCCAGCCTGGGACAGTCGCAGTTGGGGGCCAACGTCCTGACTTTC.

There are many counts of this clonotype. The V call is TRBV20-1, the J call TRBJ2-7, with D unresolved. The CDR3 contains 14 residues. V lost 3 bases, J lost 3 bases, and 15 bases lay in between. The germline V gene encodes CDR1 DFQATT and CDR2 SNEGSKA (reference sequence). CDR3 residues: CSASGQNIYYEQYF. In nucleotides, the CDR3 is TGCAGTGCTAGCGGCCAGAATATTTACTACGAGCAGTACTTC.

Many counts were recorded for this clonotype. The V call is TRBV5-5, the J call TRBJ2-1; 9 bases align to TRBD2. The CDR3 sequence is 16 residues long. Germline assignment: CDR1 SGHKS and CDR2 YYEKEE (reference sequence). V shed 2 bases, J shed 8 bases, and the junction held 11 bases outside the gene matches. Here the CDR3 reads CASSLTISGGRDEQFF. The CDR3 DNA follows: TGTGCCAGCAGCTTAACTATTAGCGGGGGAAGAGATGAGCAGTTCTTC.

This clonotype was recorded at least ten times. The V gene is TRBV7-3, the J gene TRBJ2-2; no reliable D call. In germline, CDR1 is SGHTA, CDR2 FQGTGA. Trimming removed 5 bases at V and 6 bases at J, with 13 bases between. The CDR3 loop spans 14 amino acids. The chain's CDR3 is CASSIVTGSGELFF. CDR3 in DNA: TGTGCCAGCAGCATAGTCACGGGCTCCGGGGAGCTGTTTTTT.

About this clonotype itself: One end of the junction is discordant with germline, which a read error may explain. The chain links TRBV28 to TRBJ2-1; TRBD2 agrees at 9 bases. The germline CDR1 and CDR2 sequences are MDHEN and SYDVKM. The length of the CDR3 is 20 residues. CDR3 in amino acids: CASTDLFSGSRSPGHNEQLF. CDR3 DNA: TGCGCCAGCACCGACTTATTTAGCGGGAGTCGTTCCCCCGGCCACAATGAGCAGTTGTTC.

Concerning this clonotype itself: A much more abundant neighbour one base away suggests this may be a read error. The CDR3 DNA follows: TGCGGCAGCAGCTTAAGGCAGGGGCGCACAGATACGCAGTATTTT. The encoded protein is CGSSLRQGRTDTQYF. The rearrangement joins TRBV5-1 to TRBJ2-3; D is possibly TRBD1 (6 bases). The CDR3 contains 15 residues. Germline V gene sequence: CDR1 SGHRS, CDR2 YFSETQ.

The chain has TRBV28 and TRBJ2-1, with D possibly TRBD2 on 5 matching bases. Germline assignment: CDR1 MDHEN and CDR2 SYDVKM. The CDR3 extends over 13 amino acids. CDR3 sequence (DNA): TGTAGGAGCGGTGGGCCCTCCTACAATGAGCAGTTCTTC. This encodes CRSGGPSYNEQFF.

This clonotype came up many times. The V and J genes are TRBV20-1 and TRBJ2-3; maybe TRBD2 (6 bases). CDR3 length: 13 amino acids. Germline assignment: CDR1 DFQATT and CDR2 SNEGSKA (reference sequence). Deletions cut 3 bases from V and 0 bases from J, with 7 bases between. The chain's CDR3 is CSASSGSTDTQYF. The CDR3 nucleotides read TGCAGTGCTAGTAGCGGTAGCACAGATACGCAGTATTTT.

This clonotype was seen ten or more times. The chain carries TRBV20-1 and TRBJ1-3; TRBD1 is a possible D gene (6 bases). The length of the CDR3 is 13 residues. The germline V gene encodes CDR1 DFQATT and CDR2 SNEGSKA (reference sequence). V lost 4 bases to trimming and J lost 0 bases, with 7 bases between them. CDR3: CSAKQGSGNTIYF. DNA of the CDR3: TGCAGTGCTAAACAGGGCTCTGGAAACACCATATATTTT.

In its sample, this clonotype was seen many times. The chain has TRBV7-2 and TRBJ2-7, with a tentative D call TRBD1 (6 bases). The CDR3 has 15 amino acids. V lost 2 bases, J lost 4 bases, and 15 bases lay in between. Looked up from germline, CDR1 is SGHTA and CDR2 is FQGNSA. The CDR3 sequence: CASSLSRQESYEQYF. The CDR3 nucleotides are TGTGCCAGCAGCTTATCAAGACAGGAATCGTACGAGCAGTACTTC.

This clonotype was found many times. This chain joins TRBV6-5 and TRBJ2-5; D not certain. The CDR3 spans 12 residues. Germline CDR1 is MNHEY and CDR2 is SVGAGI. With 8 bases removed from V and 1 base from J, the gap between germline ends came to 8 bases. CDR3 residues: CASRGLQETQYF. The DNA for the CDR3 is TGTGCCAGCCGCGGTCTCCAAGAGACCCAGTACTTC.

This clonotype occurred a few times. The conserved closing phenylalanine or tryptophan is absent in this CDR3, likely reflecting a read error. This chain uses TRBV5-1 with TRBJ2-7; maybe TRBD1 (6 bases). The CDR3 has 15 residues. Germline CDR1 reads SGHRS; CDR2 reads YFSETQ. With 0 bases removed from V and 0 bases from J, the gap between germline ends came to 10 bases. This chain's CDR3 is CASSLDGTYSYEQYL. CDR3 nucleotide sequence: TGCGCCAGCAGCTTGGACGGGACATACTCCTACGAGCAGTACCTC.

About this clonotype itself: This may arise from a read error, as a much more abundant clone is one base away. This CDR3 is missing its conserved last phenylalanine or tryptophan, likely due to a read error. The V call is TRBV7-8, the J call TRBJ1-5, with D maybe TRBD1 (5 bases). Deletions cut 3 bases from V and 6 bases from J, with 12 bases between. This CDR3 contains 14 residues. In germline, CDR1 is SGHVS, CDR2 FQNEAQ. Here the CDR3 DNA reads TGTGCCAGCAGCTTGGGTGGGGCGGGTCAGCCCCAGCATCTT. This encodes CASSLGGAGQPQHL.

This clonotype was seen a few times. The chain's CDR3 is CSADNRGADYGYTF. CDR3 nucleotide sequence: TGCAGTGCTGATAACAGGGGCGCTGACTATGGCTACACCTTC. This chain links TRBV20-1 with TRBJ1-2, with TRBD1 matching 7 bases. The ends lost 5 bases at V and 3 bases at J; junction bases unmatched: 9. There are 14 residues in the CDR3. Per germline, CDR1 DFQATT and CDR2 SNEGSKA (reference sequence).

This clonotype was seen ten or more times. With a much larger clone just one base away, this may be a read error. The CDR3 DNA sequence: TGTGCCAGCAGGCTAGCGGGAGTGGTTGAGCAGCTCTTC. This codes for CASRLAGVVEQLF. V is TRBV28 and J is TRBJ2-1; 10 nucleotides align to TRBD2. This CDR3 has 13 residues. CDR1 MDHEN and CDR2 SYDVKM come from the germline V gene.

In regard to this clonotype: An end of the junction does not agree with germline; a read error may underlie this. The V and J genes are TRBV18 and TRBJ2-7; D perhaps matches TRBD1 (6 bases). The CDR3 length is 14 residues. Germline V gene sequence: CDR1 KGHSH, CDR2 LQKENI. CDR3 in amino acids: CGSSPSGESYEQYF. Written as DNA, the CDR3 is TGTGGCAGCTCCCCGTCAGGGGAGAGTTACGAGCAGTACTTC.